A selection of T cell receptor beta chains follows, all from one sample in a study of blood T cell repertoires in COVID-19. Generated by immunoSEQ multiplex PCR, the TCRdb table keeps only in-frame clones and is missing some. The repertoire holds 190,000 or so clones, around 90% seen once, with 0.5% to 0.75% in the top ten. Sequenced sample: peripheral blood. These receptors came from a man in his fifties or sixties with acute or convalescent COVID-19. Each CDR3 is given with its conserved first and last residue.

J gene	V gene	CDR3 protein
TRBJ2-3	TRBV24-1	CATSGGGRSTDTQYF
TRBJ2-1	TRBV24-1	CATSDSDSFQAHYNEQFF
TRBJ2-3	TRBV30	CAWSPGLAGTDTQYF
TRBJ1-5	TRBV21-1	CASTLTGNDQPQHF
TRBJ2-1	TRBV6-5	CASSYADRVEQFF
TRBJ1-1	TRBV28	CASRYYRGVTEAFF
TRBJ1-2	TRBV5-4	CASSDTGQADNGYTF
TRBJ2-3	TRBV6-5	CASSPYDTDTQYF
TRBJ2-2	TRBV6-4	CASSGQGGTGELFF
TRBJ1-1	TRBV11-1	CASSFTESDTEAFF
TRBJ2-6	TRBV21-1	CASSFQAGESSGANVLTF
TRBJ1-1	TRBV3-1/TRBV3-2	CASSQPRGRELNTEAFF
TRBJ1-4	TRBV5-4	CASSWGAGAYKTNEKLFF
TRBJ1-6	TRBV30	CAWSVTGPTSPLHF
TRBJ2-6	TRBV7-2	CASSFRGSGANVLTF
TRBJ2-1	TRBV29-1	CSARQGLYNEQFF
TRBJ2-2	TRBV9	CASSATLAANTGELFF
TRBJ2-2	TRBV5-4	CASSLLQGATGELFF
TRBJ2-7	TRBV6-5	CASRTGGSYEQYF
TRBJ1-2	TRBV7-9	CASSSRDSRRGYGYTF
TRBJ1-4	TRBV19	CASSISQGASHEKLFF
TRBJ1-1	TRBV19	CASNETGGTEAFF
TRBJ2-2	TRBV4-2	CASSQIAGANTGELFF
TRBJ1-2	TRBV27	CASSPLAGGNYGYTF
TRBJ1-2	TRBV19	CASSTTGENYGYTF
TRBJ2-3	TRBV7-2	CASSLVGREGYTDTQYF
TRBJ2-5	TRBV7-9	CASTPEGLRETQYF
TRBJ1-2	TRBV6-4	CASSVPGQGSHGYTF
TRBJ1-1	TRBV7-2	CASSLLGGNTEAFF